This T cell receptor beta chain came from a study of shared clonotypes between healthy human individuals. Study-level findings and limits: Four donors had 5% to 6.5% of their naive CD4 clonotypes in common.

The CDR3 has 17 amino acids. Looked up from germline, CDR1 is SGDLS and CDR2 is YYNGEE. The germline V and J ends were trimmed by 4 bases and 0 bases, with 16 bases remaining between them. Generated by immunoSEQ multiplex PCR, the TCRdb table keeps only in-frame clones and is missing some. This sample has around 2,000,000 clones, with around 93% found just once. The table lists this clone with a few counts. No antigen is known for it. Naive CD8 isolation took CD45RO-negative cells positively selected for CCR7 and excluded terminally differentiated effector memory CD45RA+ cells. The chain is built from TRBV9 and TRBJ2-2; tentative D call: TRBD1 (6 bases). The TCR was taken from a man aged 18 to 29 in good health. Some clones in this sample may be carry-over from other donors' samples. Sequenced material: naive CD8+ T cells from PBMCs. CDR3 residues: CASSLQQGSANTGELFF. The CDR3 DNA follows: TGTGCCAGCAGCCTGCAACAGGGAAGCGCGAACACCGGGGAGCTGTTTTTT.